The entry below gives a single T cell receptor beta chain sequence along with its context. This sample stems from a study of blood T cell dynamics during melanoma immunotherapy. Germline CDR1 LNHDA, CDR2 SQIVND (reference sequence). Trimming removed 6 bases from V and 3 bases from J, with 12 bases in between. The CDR3 has 13 amino acids. Time point here: pre-treatment baseline. One draw preceded checkpoint blockade; another followed its first cycle at week 3. The assay was immunoSEQ multiplex PCR, and TCRdb's table has in-frame clones only and misses some. The table records more than 10,000 clones, roughly nine tenths of them present only once.

The chain is built from TRBV19 and TRBJ2-7; D is ambiguous. Sequences were derived from blood, sampled from a patient treated with checkpoint blockade. The origin of this receptor is a human donor with melanoma. The CDR3 bases are TGTGCCAGTAGCCCATCAGGCTTCTACGAGCAGTACTTC. Protein: CASSPSGFYEQYF.